This record looks at one T cell receptor beta chain sequence and its context. This entry belongs to a study of OX40 agonist ivuxolimab in advanced cancers. Study overall: Ivuxolimab, an antibody acting as an agonist of OX40 (CD134), was used to treat patients. Three partial responders included one hepatocellular carcinoma patient and two cutaneous melanoma patients.

This table comes from immunoSEQ multiplex PCR, and its TCRdb copy is limited to in-frame clones, with some not included. The sample shows tens of thousands of clones, more than 90% of them seen only once. The CDR3 extends over 16 amino acids. V was pared by 1 base and J by 4 bases, with 8 bases of the junction left unmatched. Germline-derived CDR1 and CDR2 are SGHTA and FQGTGA. The clonotype comes from an adult with an advanced solid tumor such as melanoma, head and neck, liver or kidney cancer. This specimen consisted of CD4+ or CD8+ T cells sorted from blood, obtained in a trial of the OX40 agonist ivuxolimab. The V call is TRBV7-3, the J call TRBJ1-2; 8 bases fit TRBD1. The DNA of the CDR3 is TGTGCCAGCAGCTTAATGGCAGGGGGCTCCGGCTATGGCTACACCTTC. It yields the protein CASSLMAGGSGYGYTF.